One TCR beta chain is described in this entry. Its antigen remains unidentified. Nothing much larger sits one base from this clone, and base qualities are not available. Libraries came from the immunoSEQ multiplex PCR assay. The multiplex PCR relied on a mix of 60 forward primers for TCR Vbeta segments and 13 reverse primers for TCR Jbeta segments. Amplification of the CDR3 region of rearranged TCR beta genes was performed with a multiplex PCR assay on genomic DNA. Amplified TCR beta libraries were sequenced as 87-base-pair reads on the Illumina HiSeq System. On the authors' methods: Across the 700 or so repertoires, a later analysis counted roughly 77 million unique TCR beta chains, roughly 11 million of which were shared by at least two donors. To remove PCR and sequencing errors, raw reads were error-corrected and collapsed into unique sequences using a nearest-neighbor algorithm that merged closely related sequences. V, D and J gene segments were assigned by aligning CDR3 sequences to IMGT reference sequences. For a sequence to be retained, a match of at least six nucleotides was required to both a V gene segment and a J gene segment. A rearrangement counted as productive if the CDR3 had no stop codons and remained in frame with V and J, and every other rearrangement counted as non-productive. CDR3 was defined according to IMGT convention as the region running from the second conserved V-encoded cysteine to the conserved J-encoded phenylalanine. Sequences without an unambiguous match to a single V gene segment were excluded from the earlier analysis of about 600 of the donors. An earlier analysis of fewer than 750 of the donors called V segments functional above 56.7% productive rearrangements and segregating when the between-donor standard deviation exceeded 5%. A statistical classification framework was built to diagnose cytomegalovirus status from the catalog of TCR beta chain sequences. In a later analysis, V and J genes were assigned by comparing TCR nucleotide sequences against IMGT/GENE-DB human TR gene sequences. A later analysis assigned CDR3 sequences and most-parsimonious VDJ recombination scenarios with the TCRdist pipeline. In a later analysis, each TCR beta chain was defined by its CDR3 amino acid sequence together with its V-gene family, and reads without a unique V-gene family were excluded. A later analysis removed several hundred highly shared, low-generation-probability nucleotide sequences to deal with suspected cross-contamination and a sequencing artifact. In a later analysis, a clonal expansion index for each public chain was calculated from normalized within-repertoire ranks of inferred template counts. In a later analysis, generation probabilities were computed with a VDJ recombination model fitted to out-of-frame rearrangements, and the resulting probabilities were checked against IGoR. In a later analysis, hypergeometric tests were used to score TCR-TCR, TCR-HLA and TCR-CMV co-occurrence, with a repertoire-size bias correction applied to TCR pairs. In a later analysis, false discovery rates were estimated by permuting HLA or CMV assignments 20 times. In a later analysis, co-occurring TCRs were grouped using DBSCAN, with TCRdist sequence similarity added in when clustering inside HLA-allele-positive subsets. Co-occurrence clustering excluded repertoires with fewer than 30,000 or more than 120,000 public chains, plus five with anomalous nucleotide sharing. In TCRdb, the immuneACCESS table is reduced to in-frame sequences with V and J assigned. These tables do not hold every clone; where another copy was compared, an unresolved V gene accounts for under half, and the others remain unexplained. V, J and clone size reflect that table, while D and trimming were determined from the DNA. The sample data list some 220,000 clones, and about 85% of these were observed just once. Of the sample, about 0.25% is held by the ten largest clones.

The sample is drawn from a study of cytomegalovirus exposure and HLA in healthy donors (dated by TCRdb to about 2017). Study-wide context: In an earlier analysis of approximately 500 of the donors, about 270 Gb of sequence data and 90 million to 120 million unique TCR beta sequences from roughly 180 million T cells were reported. Approximately 300 gigabases of sequencing data and around 85 million unique TCR sequences made up an early release that covered nearly 650 HLA-typed donors. Of the roughly 410 genotyped donors, 65% to 90% were placed in the genetic ancestry cluster associated with self-reported Caucasian donors. The study aimed to test whether signatures of past pathogen exposure could be identified by cataloging public T cell receptors. The T cell repertoires of several hundred subjects were profiled by immunosequencing and related to cytomegalovirus serostatus. Besides the first cohort of approximately 670 subjects, a separate validation cohort made up of 120 different subjects was used. The study combined high-throughput TCR immunosequencing, statistical association of individual TCRs with disease status, and machine learning to predict cytomegalovirus infection status. A later analysis re-analyzed previously published TCR beta repertoires from 666 donors and added high-resolution HLA genotyping to study TCR occurrence patterns. In the later analysis, no new phenotypic data were used to find candidate immune exposures; instead, reliance was placed on TCR beta sequences and their occurrence across donors. To decide whether each TCR beta V gene segment behaved as functional or pseudogenic, an earlier analysis of several hundred of the donors relied on high-throughput TCR beta sequencing. Donor age, sex, ethnicity and CMV serostatus were compiled together with the repertoire data. In a later genetic analysis, genome-wide SNP genotypes for about three fifths of the roughly 670 donors were used, and that subset was treated as a discovery cohort. All discovery cohort repertoires had been generated using a single sequencing platform. HLA typing included class I and class II loci at four-digit resolution. Typing coverage differed by locus: A, B, C, DRB1 and DQB1 were typed in roughly 620-630 donors, DQA1 in about 510, DPA1 in 600 to 610, and DPB1 in 400 to 480. Because of strong linkage in the cohort, 5 or 6 DR-DQ haplotypes were treated as single units for association and clustering. Across 300 to 400 genotyped donors of the cohort, an average of approximately 240,000 unique TCR beta nucleotide sequences per donor were sequenced, and roughly a sixth of those sequences were non-productive. The full study reports these points: According to a later analysis, parvovirus B19, influenza, CMV and Epstein-Barr virus appeared linked to several top co-occurrence clusters. In a later analysis, HLA-associated TCR beta chains were found to be more clonally expanded and to have lower generation probabilities than equally common non-associated chains. The presence/absence analyses assumed that sequencing depth was roughly uniform across donors, and that assumption may not be true. Some IMGT-functional V segments, including TRBV6-2 and TRBV6-3, could not be told apart with the 87-base-pair reads, so those segments were excluded. A later genetic analysis associated a missense DCLRE1C variant with V-gene and J-gene trimming of TCR beta chains, and an independent cohort replicated the association. A further reported finding was that TCR beta sequences accurately predicted the HLA-A and HLA-B alleles for most subjects in the first cohort. This cohort had only TCR beta chains sequenced, and the lack of alpha or paired-chain data limited which features could be detected. The study listed over 150 TCR beta chains as associated with cytomegalovirus. Because counts were too low, approximately 15 rarely observed V segments, including chromosome 9 orphons, were excluded from the earlier analysis of 587 of the donors. A cluster of highly shared sequence variants was judged likely to represent a technical artifact of the sequencing pipeline. For the cohort, immune exposure information was limited to CMV serostatus. In a later analysis, 15,000 to 20,000 TCR beta sequences were associated with specific HLA alleles at a false discovery rate of 0.05. Assigning TCR associations to individual alleles was difficult when HLA alleles, especially DR and DQ, strongly co-occurred. In vitro tests confirmed that a few of the cytomegalovirus-associated TCR beta chains recognize cytomegalovirus antigens. In a later analysis, TCR association rates were found to vary across HLA loci, with the most associated TCRs seen for DRB1 alleles and the fewest for HLA-C alleles. According to a later analysis, most CMV-associated TCR beta chains appeared to be HLA-restricted, and the HLA associations seemed to be driven largely by CMV exposure. In an earlier analysis of approximately 590 of the donors, most TCR beta V segments were observed in productive rearrangements about 87% or about 30% of the time, broadly matching IMGT annotations. The classifier was reported to diagnose cytomegalovirus status with high specificity and sensitivity in both the original cohort and the validation cohort. The authors suggested that the approach could potentially be extended to other disease states and immunological phenotypes. HLA typing was unavailable for some donors at each locus, so association tests used only the typed subset. A later genetic analysis reported fewer N-insertions in productive TCRs among donors in an Asian-associated ancestry cluster than the roughly 620-donor mean. Most TCR sequences were observed very rarely across donors, whereas some public TCRs were present in many individuals. Correlated functional status among segregating V segments might reflect linkage disequilibrium, but an unknown experimental factor could not be ruled out.

CDR3 length: 14 amino acids, cysteine to phenylalanine. Here the CDR3 DNA is all that survives: 42 bases in frame from base 1. The germline V gene supplies CDR1 SNHLY and CDR2 FYNNEI. The V and J ends are trimmed by 4 bases and 2 bases, leaving 12 bases between them. The cohort consisted of hundreds of healthy bone marrow donors. Cohort members were all nominally healthy when sampled, although unrecorded immune exposures were likely present. The donor tested CMV seronegative and was one of the 352 seronegative cohort members. Each donor provided a peripheral blood sample, and peripheral blood mononuclear cells were used for TCR beta sequencing. Genomic DNA was extracted from the blood cell samples with the Qiagen DNeasy Blood Extraction Kit.

The specimen sequenced was PBMCs. The chain links TRBV2 with TRBJ2-7; no D gene is confidently identified. This receptor was obtained from a girl aged 2 to 10 in good health and CMV-seronegative. Here is the DNA: TGTGCCAGCAGTGCTTTACAACAGACCTACGAGCAGTACTTC. Translation gives CASSALQQTYEQYF.